One sample yielded the 9 T cell receptor beta chains listed below, sequenced in a study of T cells after yellow fever vaccination. TCRdb redid the calling of the 5' RACE reads with MiXCR, one entry per CDR3 protein. The sample holds over 120,000 distinct CDR3 sequences; about 6.2% are singletons and the top ten take approximately 0.64%. Sequenced here: CD4+ T cells sorted from PBMCs, sampled 10 days after the yellow fever booster vaccination. The source is a man aged 25-45 years who received the YFV17D yellow fever vaccine.

This clonotype came up many times. The chain is built from TRBV12-3 or TRBV12-4 and TRBJ2-6; D possibly corresponds to TRBD2 (5 bases). Trimming removed 6 bases at V and 0 bases at J, with 12 bases between. The CDR3 is 16 amino acids. The CDR3 loop reads CASSSQTISGANVLTF. In nucleotides, the CDR3 is TGTGCCAGCAGCTCCCAGACTATCTCTGGGGCCAACGTCCTGACTTTC.

The table lists this clonotype with many counts. The chain is built from TRBV10-3 and TRBJ2-1; either TRBD1 or TRBD2 may fit D (5 bases each). Trimming pared 10 bases from V and 6 bases from J, leaving 16 bases between. This CDR3 has 13 residues. Germline CDR1 reads ENHRY; CDR2 reads SYGVKD. CDR3 in DNA: TGTGCCACCCAGGGAGACATAATCAATGAGCAGTTCTTC. This translates into CATQGDIINEQFF.

This clonotype has a count of ten or more. V gene TRBV7-2 combines with J gene TRBJ2-7; 10 bases are a match to TRBD2. The J segment lost 0 bases and the V segment lost 1 base, leaving 6 bases of the junction unmatched. The CDR3 totals 17 residues. Germline values: CDR1 SGHTA, CDR2 FQGNSA. This chain's CDR3 is CASSLGSASGSSYEQYF. In DNA, the CDR3 is TGTGCCAGCAGCTTAGGGTCGGCTAGCGGGAGCTCCTACGAGCAGTACTTC.

At least ten counts were recorded for this clonotype. The chain couples TRBV18 to TRBJ2-7; the D is unclear. The CDR3 totals 14 residues. Germline CDR1 and CDR2: KGHSH and LQKENI. The V end was cut by 3 bases, the J end by 1 base, with 10 bases between. CDR3 amino acids: CASSPVQASYEQYF. The DNA for the CDR3 is TGTGCCAGCTCACCTGTGCAGGCGTCCTACGAGCAGTACTTC.

This clonotype was seen a few times. V gene TRBV3-1 combines with J gene TRBJ2-5; D might be TRBD1 or TRBD2, each matching 5 bases. The V and J ends lost 4 bases and 5 bases respectively, with 17 bases between them. Germline V gene data show CDR1 as LGHDT and CDR2 as YNNKEL (reference sequence). The CDR3 is 15 amino acids. The CDR3 spells CASSPGQGAWETQYF. CDR3 in DNA: TGTGCCAGCAGCCCAGGCCAGGGAGCATGGGAGACCCAGTACTTC.

At least ten counts were recorded for this clonotype. V and J are TRBV12-3 or TRBV12-4 and TRBJ2-1, with D uncertain. This CDR3 comprises 13 residues. V was clipped by 7 bases and J by 0 bases, with 7 bases between them. CDR3 protein: CASTSSSYNEQFF. DNA of the CDR3: TGTGCCAGCACCTCAAGCTCCTACAATGAGCAGTTCTTC.

Comment on this clonotype: A much larger clone lies one base from this, so it may be a read error. CDR3 sequence (DNA): TGTGCCAGCAGCATTGAACGCGCCTCCTACGAGCAGTACTTC. Translation: CASSIERASYEQYF. V is TRBV2 and J is TRBJ2-7; no firm D call. V lost 6 bases and J lost 0, with 12 bases in between. The CDR3 is 14 amino acids. From germline, CDR1 is SNHLY and CDR2 FYNNEI.

This clonotype has a count of ten or more. V and J are TRBV3-1 and TRBJ1-1; D ambiguous. The V gene's germline CDR1 is LGHDT and CDR2 YNNKEL (reference sequence). CDR3 length: 13 amino acids. V lost 4 bases to trimming and J lost 6 bases, with 12 bases between them. The CDR3 protein is CASSLPGWAEAFF. The CDR3 region has the DNA TGTGCCAGCAGCCTTCCCGGCTGGGCTGAAGCTTTCTTT.

As for this clonotype: It may be a read error: a sequence one base away is much more abundant. The rearrangement links TRBV20-1 to TRBJ2-5; TRBD1 might be the D (5 bases). CDR1 and CDR2 (germline): DFQATT, SNEGSKA (reference sequence). Trimming took off 1 base at V and 4 bases at J, with 10 bases between the two ends. The CDR3 loop spans 13 amino acids. The CDR3 nucleotides are TGCAGTGCTAGAGCTCAGGGCGCAGAGACCCAGTACTTC. Its protein is CSARAQGAETQYF.